This T cell receptor (beta chain) is drawn from a study of cytomegalovirus exposure and HLA in healthy donors. Study-wide points: TRBV6-2, TRBV6-3 and other indistinguishable V segments were excluded.

For this clone: The antigen remains undetermined.

Primers for the PCR totalled 60 Vbeta and 13 Jbeta. Sequenced by immunoSEQ multiplex PCR; TCRdb stores in-frame clones only, minus some. The repertoire holds over 150,000 clones, with approximately 80% as singletons. The CDR3 totals 16 residues. After removal of 0 bases from V and 0 bases from J, the junction contained 8 bases not matched to a gene. The germline CDR1 and CDR2 sequences are SQVTM and ANQGSEA. The material sequenced was PBMCs. The receptor was derived from a woman aged 40-49 years in good health and CMV-seropositive. This chain links TRBV29-1 with TRBJ2-7; TRBD2 aligns across 7 bases. CDR3 coding DNA: TGCAGCGTTGAAGACCAGCGGGGCCCGAGCTCCTACGAGCAGTACTTC. It is translated as CSVEDQRGPSSYEQYF.